Included here is one T cell receptor beta chain sequence, with context. V trimming: 6 bases; J trimming: 3 bases; junction bases outside the gene matches: 6. CDR1 PRHDT and CDR2 FYEKMQ come from the germline V gene (reference sequence). The CDR3 consists of 15 residues. Primers included in the PCR were 60 Vbeta and 13 Jbeta primers. Profiling relied on immunoSEQ multiplex PCR, and the TCRdb table lists in-frame clones only, not all of them. This table holds 150,000 to 200,000 clones, 80% found once. The sample comes from a study of cytomegalovirus exposure and HLA in healthy donors. V gene TRBV13 combines with J gene TRBJ2-1, with 9 bases identical to TRBD1. This sequence originates from a young man in good health and CMV-seronegative. The specimen was PBMCs. The CDR3 region has the DNA TGTGCCAGCAGATCTACGGGACAGGGCTACAATGAGCAGTTCTTC. Protein: CASRSTGQGYNEQFF.